This T cell receptor beta chain derives from a study of post-analysis software for immune sequencing data (dated by TCRdb to about 2015). Describing the broader study: The recorded disease courses included relapsing-remitting, secondary progressive and progressive-relapsing multiple sclerosis, and some patients had no subtype annotation. The patient repertoires were set against 11 previously published healthy control repertoires from donors whose ages ranged from roughly 6 to 26 years. A subset of samples was prepared in parallel using single-end sample barcoding, then pooled and co-amplified after Illumina adapter ligation. What the authors observed across the whole study: The control group was slightly older than the multiple sclerosis patient group. When samples were clustered directly using the F measure, samples prepared in the same batch co-clustered strongly, which prompted a batch-effect correction. Patients showed significantly higher frequencies than controls for a handful of TRBV segments, among them TRBV5-6, TRBV5-1 and TRBV20-1. Compared with controls, multiple sclerosis patients had significantly lower normalized Chao1 diversity, a finding suggesting substantial peripheral T-cell clonal expansion.

This clonotype was seen more than once but under ten times. The antigen this receptor binds is unknown. Base qualities are not at hand, and no much larger clone is one base apart. The receptor library was made with PCR. Sequencing used an Illumina HiSeq 2500. Unique molecular identifiers were incorporated into TCR beta cDNA libraries to reduce PCR and sequencing biases. Approximately 500,000 cDNA molecules were obtained per 1 to 10 million input T cells, so each molecule approximated one T cell. The patient libraries were prepared and sequenced with the same protocol used for the earlier healthy control dataset. Within a given batch, samples were prepared together, multiplexed and sequenced on the same HiSeq lane. In the source study's methods: MIGEC was used to process the raw barcoded reads, and molecular identifier groups with only a single read were discarded before consensus assembly and CDR3 extraction. Clonotype tables were post-analysed with VDJtools, normalizing diversity by down-sampling all datasets to the smallest sample size. Repertoire overlap clustering matched CDR3 amino acid but not nucleotide sequences to correct batch-related cross-sample contamination. TCRdb handled the public reads itself, with Q25 trimming in fastp and clone calling in MiXCR, and kept productive beta chains. Rows are combined by CDR3 protein, so each entry shows the most common genes and DNA. These V and J calls are TCRdb output, not the study's own analysis. The sample records approximately 570,000 distinct CDR3 sequences, 44% of which are singletons. The leading ten clones occupy under 2% of the sample.

To demonstrate the VDJtools post-analysis software, the study profiled TCR beta repertoires from the peripheral blood of some 13 young patients with multiple sclerosis. The multiple sclerosis patients were children and adolescents between about 6 and 16 years of age. The germline V gene specifies SQVTM as CDR1 and ANQGSEA as CDR2. V lost 1 base and J lost 1 base; the stretch between them is 22 bases long. The CDR3 contains 18 residues, cysteine and phenylalanine counted. CDR3 DNA only is kept here, 54 bases in frame from base 1. Input material: blood. This clonotype was sampled from a girl aged 10-17 years with multiple sclerosis. This receptor chain uses TRBV29-1 and TRBJ2-5; no confident D gene assignment can be made. The base sequence is TGCAGCGTTGAAGTTTGGGGTTCAGTCTCCTCTGGCCAAGAGACCCAGTACTTC. Translated, it gives CSVEVWGSVSSGQETQYF.